The 13 T cell receptor beta chains presented below share a single source sample, sequenced in a study of tissue T cells after allogeneic stem cell transplantation. Profiled with immunoSEQ multiplex PCR; TCRdb holds only in-frame clones, not every one. This table has several thousand clones, over 65% appearing once. Sequencing used blood, obtained before transplantation. The source is a man aged 35 to 69 who later had graft-versus-host disease after an allogeneic stem cell transplant.

This clone rates as large (0.1 to 1%). The V call is TRBV10-1, the J call TRBJ2-7, with 8 bases fitting TRBD2. Germline V gene data show CDR1 as WNHNN and CDR2 as SYGVQD (reference sequence). J gave up 3 bases and V 3 bases, and 10 bases lay outside the gene matches. The CDR3 sequence is 16 residues long. The CDR3 region has the DNA TGCGCCAGCAGTGATAGGAGAGCGGGAGTGCTCTACGAGCAGTACTTC. Protein: CASSDRRAGVLYEQYF.

The V gene is TRBV28, the J gene TRBJ2-7; D is possibly TRBD2 (6 bases). Trimming stripped 6 bases from V and 4 bases from J, with 22 bases between. The CDR3 consists of 16 residues. Germline loops: CDR1 MDHEN, CDR2 SYDVKM. The CDR3 DNA follows: TGTGCCAGCAGCTCTTACCGCGGGACCCACCTTTACGAGCAGTACTTC. Protein product: CASSSYRGTHLYEQYF.

The sample holds a few counts of this clone. The chain links TRBV6-5 to TRBJ2-2, with 7 bases fitting TRBD2. The CDR3 consists of 16 residues. Germline V gene sequence: CDR1 MNHEY, CDR2 SVGAGI. V lost 1 base, J lost 2 bases, and 4 bases stayed unmatched. The CDR3 DNA follows: TGTGCCAGCAGTTACTGGGGACTAAAAAACACCGGGGAGCTGTTTTTT. It codes for CASSYWGLKNTGELFF.

The chain employs TRBV5-6 and TRBJ1-1; D is unclear. This CDR3 is 13 amino acids long. Germline-derived CDR1 and CDR2 are SGHDT and YYEEEE. The ends were cut back, 4 bases at V and 1 base at J, with 8 bases in the middle. CDR3 sequence: CASSQKRNTEAFF. CDR3 DNA sequence: TGTGCCAGCAGCCAAAAAAGGAACACTGAAGCTTTCTTT.

The chain employs TRBV4-1 and TRBJ2-7; 7 bases line up with TRBD1. The V gene end was trimmed by 0 bases and the J gene end by 3 bases; junction bases not matched to a gene: 2. The CDR3 is made up of 14 amino acids. Germline lookup yields CDR1 MGHRA and CDR2 YSYEKL. This chain's CDR3 is CASSQETGDYEQYF. CDR3 in DNA: TGCGCCAGCAGCCAAGAAACAGGGGACTACGAGCAGTACTTC.

V and J are TRBV29-1 and TRBJ2-5, with D maybe TRBD1 (6 bases). This CDR3 has 18 amino acids. V was shortened by 1 base and J by 2 bases, with 23 bases between the two germline ends. The germline V gene encodes CDR1 SQVTM and CDR2 ANQGSEA. The CDR3 DNA sequence: TGCAGCGTTGAAGGGGGGATTAATGAGGGACACTCGCAAGAGACCCAGTACTTC. Translation: CSVEGGINEGHSQETQYF.

J is TRBJ1-4 and V is TRBV6-5; tentatively, D is TRBD1 (5 bases). CDR3 size: 16 residues. Germline V gene data show CDR1 as MNHEY and CDR2 as SVGAGI. The V and J ends lost 2 bases and 11 bases respectively, with 21 bases between them. CDR3 sequence reads: CASSYSYGSLGGKLFF. The CDR3 coding sequence is TGTGCCAGCAGTTACAGTTACGGTTCACTCGGGGGGAAACTGTTTTTT.

This sequence joins TRBV19 and TRBJ1-4; D uncertain. The CDR3 length is 15 residues. Deletions cut 3 bases from V and 3 bases from J, with 11 bases between. CDR1 is LNHDA, CDR2 SQIVND, per germline (reference sequence). The CDR3 here is CASSISETANEKLFF. The DNA of the CDR3 is TGTGCCAGTAGTATTTCAGAAACGGCTAATGAAAAACTGTTTTTT.

V gene TRBV19 combines with J gene TRBJ1-2; TRBD1 matches at 10 bases. V lost 5 bases, J lost 6 bases, and 15 bases stayed unmatched. This CDR3 region has 17 residues. Germline CDR1 is LNHDA and CDR2 is SQIVND (reference sequence). CDR3 nucleotide sequence: TGTGCCAGTAGTCCGCGGACAGGGGGACTTCAGAAGGATGGCTACACCTTC. Its translation is CASSPRTGGLQKDGYTF.

This sequence joins TRBV11-3 and TRBJ1-3; tentatively, D is TRBD1 (6 bases). CDR1 is SGHNT, CDR2 YENEEA, per germline. V lost 4 bases, J lost 6 bases, and 16 bases lay in between. This CDR3 spans 15 amino acids. CDR3 nucleotides: TGTGCCAGCAGCTCACGTGGACAGTCGATAAACACCATATATTTT. It encodes CASSSRGQSINTIYF.

The chain links TRBV30 to TRBJ1-1; D remains unclear. This CDR3 region has 11 residues. CDR1 GTSNPN and CDR2 SVGIG come from the germline V gene (reference sequence). The V and J ends lost 0 bases and 4 bases respectively, with 3 bases between them. CDR3 sequence: CAWSVLTEAFF. The CDR3 DNA reads TGTGCCTGGAGTGTACTCACTGAAGCTTTCTTT.

This clone occurred a few times. The V and J genes are TRBV7-9 and TRBJ2-1; D ambiguous. This CDR3 has 11 residues. Trimming pared 3 bases from V and 8 bases from J, leaving 5 bases between. Germline lookup yields CDR1 SEHNR and CDR2 FQNEAQ (reference sequence). The CDR3 region is CASSFTDEQFF. The CDR3 nucleotides are TGTGCCAGCAGCTTCACAGATGAGCAGTTCTTC. Complete variable domain (other parts from reference TRBV7-9 and TRBJ2-1): DTGVSQNPRHKITKRGQNVTFRCDPISEHNRLYWYRQTLGQGPEFLTYFQNEAQLEKSRLLSDRFSAERPKGSFSTLEIQRTEQGDSAMYLCASSFTDEQFFGPGTRLTVL.

V is TRBV6-5 and J is TRBJ2-5; 7 positions match TRBD2. Germline values: CDR1 MNHEY, CDR2 SVGAGI. The junction had 6 bases not matched to a gene; V was cut back by 4 bases and J by 4 bases. The CDR3 is 14 residues long. The CDR3 reads CASSFLGGGETQYF. CDR3 bases: TGTGCCAGCAGTTTTCTCGGCGGGGGAGAGACCCAGTACTTC.